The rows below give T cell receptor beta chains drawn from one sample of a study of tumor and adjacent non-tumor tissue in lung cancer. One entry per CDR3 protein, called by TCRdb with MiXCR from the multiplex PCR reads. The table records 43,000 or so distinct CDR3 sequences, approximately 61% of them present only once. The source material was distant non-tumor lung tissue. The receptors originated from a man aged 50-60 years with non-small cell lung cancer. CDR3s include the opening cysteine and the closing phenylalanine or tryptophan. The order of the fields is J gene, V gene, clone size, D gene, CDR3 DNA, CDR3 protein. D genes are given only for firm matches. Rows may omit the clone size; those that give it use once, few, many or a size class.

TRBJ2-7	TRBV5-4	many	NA	TGTGCCAGCAGCTTGGGGACTACCGGGAACGAGCAGTACTTC	CASSLGTTGNEQYF
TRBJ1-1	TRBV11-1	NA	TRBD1	TGTACCAGCAGCCCCTGGACAGGGGATAAAGCTTTCTTT	CTSSPWTGDKAFF
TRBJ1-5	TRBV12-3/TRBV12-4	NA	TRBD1	TGTGTCAGCAGCACGGGACAGGGGAATCAACCCCAGCATTTT	CVSSTGQGNQPQHF
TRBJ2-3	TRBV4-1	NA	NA	TGCGCCAGCAGCCAAAGGAACAGTTTTGGCACATATACGCAGTATTTT	CASSQRNSFGTYTQYF
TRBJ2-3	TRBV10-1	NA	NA	TGCGCCGGCAGTGAGAGGGCGGCGAGCACAGATACGGAGTATTTT	CAGSERAASTDTEYF
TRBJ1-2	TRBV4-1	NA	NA	TGCGCTAGCAGCCAAGAGTTGGCAGGACGTACCTATGGCTACACCTTC	CASSQELAGRTYGYTF
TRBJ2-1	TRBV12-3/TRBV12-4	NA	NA	TGTGCCTGCAGTTTTGGTAGTGGATACAATGAGCAGTTCTTC	CACSFGSGYNEQFF
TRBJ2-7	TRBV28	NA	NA	TGTGTCGGCATTCCCTCAAGGGGGGCCTCCTACGAGCAGTACTTC	CVGIPSRGASYEQYF
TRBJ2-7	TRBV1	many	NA	TGCACCAGCAGCCAAGATCTGGTTACTAGCGGGGTTCCGGGGGAGCAGTACTTC	CTSSQDLVTSGVPGEQYF
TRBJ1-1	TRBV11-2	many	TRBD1	TGTGCCAGCAGCCCCGGGACAGCGAACACTGAAGCTTTCTTT	CASSPGTANTEAFF
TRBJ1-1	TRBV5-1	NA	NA	TGCGCCAACACCGAGGGGAACACTGAAGCTTTCTTT	CANTEGNTEAFF
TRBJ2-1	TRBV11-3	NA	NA	TGTGCCAGCAGCTTAGGGGCGCAGGAGCAGTTCTTC	CASSLGAQEQFF
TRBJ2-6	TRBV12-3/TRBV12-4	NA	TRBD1	TGTGCCAGCAGTTTAGCCCGGGGACAGGGGACTCGCTCTGAGGCCAACGTCCTGACTTTC	CASSLARGQGTRSEANVLTF
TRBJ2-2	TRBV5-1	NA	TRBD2	TGCGCCAGCAGCTGGACTAGCGGGAGCCCAGGCACCGGGGAGCTGATTTTT	CASSWTSGSPGTGELIF
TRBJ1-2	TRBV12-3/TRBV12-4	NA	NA	TGTGCCAGCAATCCGAGGGACCCGGACGGCTACACCTTC	CASNPRDPDGYTF
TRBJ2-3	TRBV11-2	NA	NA	TGTGCCAGCAGCTTATCTAGTGCGACGGGAGCACGAGGTACAGATACGCAGTATTTT	CASSLSSATGARGTDTQYF
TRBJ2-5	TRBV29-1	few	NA	TGCAGCGTTGACCCCGGAGGGAGTGCGGAGACCCAGTACTTC	CSVDPGGSAETQYF
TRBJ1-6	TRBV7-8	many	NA	TGTGCCAGCAGTTCTCTCCAGGGATGGTTTAATTCACCCCTCCACTTT	CASSSLQGWFNSPLHF
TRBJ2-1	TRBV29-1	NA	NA	TGTAGCATCGAACTTCTAGTGGGGGGGCAGAATGAGCAGTTCTTC	CSIELLVGGQNEQFF
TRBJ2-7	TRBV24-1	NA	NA	TGTGCCACCAGTGACTCTCCCTGCGGGACTGGCGCCTACGAGCAGTACTTC	CATSDSPCGTGAYEQYF
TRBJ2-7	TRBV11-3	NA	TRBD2	TGTGCCAGCAGTTTAGGCGGGGGGCGCGAGCAGTACTTC	CASSLGGGREQYF
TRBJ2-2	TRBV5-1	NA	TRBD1	TGTGTCAGCAGCTTGGTAACAGGGGTCAACACCGGGGAGCTGTTTTTT	CVSSLVTGVNTGELFF
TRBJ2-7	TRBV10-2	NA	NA	TGCGTCAGCAGTGAAACCGGTTACGGGCAGTACTTC	CVSSETGYGQYF
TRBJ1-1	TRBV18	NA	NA	TGTGCCAGCTCACGAGGACAGGAAGCTTTCTTT	CASSRGQEAFF
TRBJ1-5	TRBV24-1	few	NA	TGTGCCACCAGCAGGGTAAGCAATCAGCCCCAGCATTTT	CATSRVSNQPQHF
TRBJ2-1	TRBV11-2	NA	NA	TGTGCCAGCAGCTTTGTGGGAGGGGGGAGTTCCTACAATGAGCAGTTCTTC	CASSFVGGGSSYNEQFF
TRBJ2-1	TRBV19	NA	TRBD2	TGTGCCAGTAGCTCCGGCGGGACTAGCGGATACAATGAGCAGTTCTTC	CASSSGGTSGYNEQFF
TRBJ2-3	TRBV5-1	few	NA	TGCGCCAGCAGGGGACCCAGCATAGATACGCAGTATTTT	CASRGPSIDTQYF
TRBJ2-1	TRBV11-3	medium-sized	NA	TGTGCCAGCAGCCCGAGTGGTGTGGAGGAGCAGTTCTTC	CASSPSGVEEQFF
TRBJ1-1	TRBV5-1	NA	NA	TGCGCCAGCAGTCAGGGGCCGAACACTGAAGCTTTCTTT	CASSQGPNTEAFF